This entry concerns a single T cell receptor (beta chain). Its antigen is unknown. Qualities for individual bases were not recorded, and no much larger clone is one base off. The data were obtained in a study of blood T cell repertoires in COVID-19 (dated by TCRdb to 2018 to 2020). The study in broad terms: Samples covering the acute and convalescent phases of COVID-19 were provided by collaborators in the United States, Italy and Spain. The repertoires were made available in a free public database intended to serve as a resource for research on the immune response to SARS-CoV-2. The dataset comprised deeply sampled blood TCRbeta repertoires from subjects exposed to, actively infected with, or recovered from COVID-19. Where HLA class I and class II types were available, the types were taken from metadata supplied by the sample provider, not from assay-based typing. Samples were obtained from the ongoing ImmuneRACE study (first 160 participants) and from about 1,300 subjects provided by 6 global collaborators. The sample metadata nearly always contained a de-identified subject ID, COVID-19 status, age in years and sex. The prospective study material was composed of cDNA or gDNA derived from T cells, B-cell-depleted T cells, or PBMCs.

In Seattle, one collaborating source enrolled patients while the infection was active and tracked those patients longitudinally over the course of disease. Whole blood was collected in K2EDTA tubes by collaborating institutions according to the institutions' own protocols. For TCRbeta analysis, collaborators shipped samples in one of three forms: frozen whole blood, isolated PBMCs, or DNA extracted from either of those sample types. Study-wide findings and limitations: The quantity of clinical and demographic metadata differed by source and by participant and was supplied without curation.

The immunoSEQ Assay, a bias-controlled multiplex PCR, was used to amplify TCRbeta CDR3 regions from genomic DNA. On the authors' methods: The number of nucleated cells in each sample was estimated from the amplification of reference gene primers within the assay. Sequence reads were collapsed and filtered to measure the absolute abundance of every unique TCRbeta CDR3 rearrangement. For each sample, productive Simpson clonality was calculated as the square root of Simpson's diversity index over productive rearrangements. The immuneACCESS repertoire file appears here via TCRdb, limited to in-frame rearrangements. These files lack a portion of the clones; in checked studies, under half of the deficit traces to unresolved V genes, and the cause of the others is not known. V and J calls and clone size are copied from that table; D and trimming were computed from the DNA. The sample has about 150,000 clones on record, about 85% of them singletons. Under 8.5% of the sample goes to the ten largest clones.

Between the V and J ends, shortened by 2 bases and 0 bases respectively, the junction contains 14 bases. Including the terminal cysteine and phenylalanine, the CDR3 comprises 17 residues. Solely the CDR3 DNA is kept, with 51 bases framed from the first base. For CDR1 and CDR2, the germline V gene lists MNHNS and SASEGT. The rearranged segments are TRBV6-1 and TRBJ1-3, with no D gene named confidently. The sequence was collected from a woman in her sixties or seventies with COVID-19, enrolled during active disease. The specimen was peripheral blood. The sequenced DNA is TGTGCCAGCAGTGAAATACAGCTTACACCCTCTGGAAACACCATATATTTT. It encodes CASSEIQLTPSGNTIYF.